This T cell receptor (beta chain) derives from a study of control samples from healthy donors and cancer patients. Sequencing was performed with immunoSEQ multiplex PCR; in TCRdb, only in-frame clones are kept and a portion is missing. Of more than 150,000 clones listed, about 90% are singletons. The CDR3 contains 20 residues. After removal of 7 bases from V and 5 bases from J, the junction contained 22 bases not matched to a gene. The chain recombines TRBV23-1 with TRBJ2-5, with TRBD2 matching 13 bases. TRBV23-1 is given ORF status, its function remaining uncertain. This sequence was found in a woman aged 25 to 39 in good health. Sequencing input: blood. CDR3 amino acids: CASTPLAGGVCVRSVETQYF. The DNA of the CDR3 is TGCGCCAGCACCCCACTAGCGGGAGGGGTTTGTGTCCGAAGTGTTGAGACCCAGTACTTC.